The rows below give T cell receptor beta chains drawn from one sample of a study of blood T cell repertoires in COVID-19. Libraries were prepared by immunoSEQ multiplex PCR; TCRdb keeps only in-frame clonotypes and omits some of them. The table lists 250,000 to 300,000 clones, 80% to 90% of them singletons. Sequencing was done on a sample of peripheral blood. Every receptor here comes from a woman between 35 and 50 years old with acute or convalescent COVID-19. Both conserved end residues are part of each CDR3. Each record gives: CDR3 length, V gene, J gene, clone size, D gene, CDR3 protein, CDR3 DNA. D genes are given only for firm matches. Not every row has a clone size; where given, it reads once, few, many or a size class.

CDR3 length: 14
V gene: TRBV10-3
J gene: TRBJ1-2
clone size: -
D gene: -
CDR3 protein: CAISEDSPGQGYTF
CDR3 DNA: TGTGCCATCAGTGAGGACAGCCCGGGCCAAGGCTACACCTTC

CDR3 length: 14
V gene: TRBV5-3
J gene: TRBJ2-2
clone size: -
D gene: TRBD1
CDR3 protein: CARKGDRASGELFF
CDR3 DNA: TGTGCCAGAAAGGGGGACAGGGCCTCCGGGGAGCTGTTTTTT

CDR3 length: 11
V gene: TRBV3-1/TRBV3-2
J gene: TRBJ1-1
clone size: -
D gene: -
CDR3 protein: CASSQTGLAFF
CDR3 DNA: TGTGCCAGCAGTCAGACAGGTTTGGCTTTCTTT

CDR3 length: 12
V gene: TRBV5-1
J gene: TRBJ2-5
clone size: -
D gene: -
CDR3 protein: CASSLPSETQYF
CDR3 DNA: TGCGCCAGCAGCTTGCCTTCAGAGACCCAGTACTTC

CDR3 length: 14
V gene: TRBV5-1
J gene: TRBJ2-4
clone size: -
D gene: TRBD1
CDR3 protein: CASSFDRGTNIQYF
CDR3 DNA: TGCGCCAGCAGTTTCGACAGGGGGACAAACATTCAGTACTTC

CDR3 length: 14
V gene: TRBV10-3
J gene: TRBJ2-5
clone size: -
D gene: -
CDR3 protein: CAISGRTSQETQYF
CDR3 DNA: TGTGCCATCAGTGGTAGGACATCTCAAGAGACCCAGTACTTC

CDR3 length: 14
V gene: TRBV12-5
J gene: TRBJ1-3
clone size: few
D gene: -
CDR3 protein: CASGLVQSGNTIYF
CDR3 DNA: TGTGCTAGTGGTTTGGTACAGTCTGGAAACACCATATATTTT

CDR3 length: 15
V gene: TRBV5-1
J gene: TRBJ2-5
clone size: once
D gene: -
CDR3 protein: CASSLGGADQETQYF
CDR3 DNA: TGCGCCAGCAGCTTGGGCGGGGCAGACCAAGAGACCCAGTACTTC

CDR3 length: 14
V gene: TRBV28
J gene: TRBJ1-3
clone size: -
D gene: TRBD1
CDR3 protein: CTSTRQGLGNTIYF
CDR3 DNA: TGTACCAGCACCCGACAGGGATTAGGAAACACCATATATTTT

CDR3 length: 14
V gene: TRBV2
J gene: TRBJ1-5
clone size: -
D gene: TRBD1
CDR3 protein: CASSKQGAVQPQHF
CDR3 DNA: TGTGCCAGCAGCAAACAGGGGGCGGTTCAGCCCCAGCATTTT

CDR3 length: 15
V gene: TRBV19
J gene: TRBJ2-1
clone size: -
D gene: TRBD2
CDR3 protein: CASSPPAGVYNEQFF
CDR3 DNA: TGTGCCAGTAGTCCCCCAGCGGGGGTCTACAATGAGCAGTTCTTC

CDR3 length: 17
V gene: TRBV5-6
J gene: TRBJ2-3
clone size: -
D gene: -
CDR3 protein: CASSLGGSRPTTDTQYF
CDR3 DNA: TGTGCCAGCAGCTTGGGGGGCAGTCGACCAACCACAGATACGCAGTATTTT

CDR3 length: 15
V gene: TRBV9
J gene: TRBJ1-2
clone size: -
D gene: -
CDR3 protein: CASSVDRLANYGYTF
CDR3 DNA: TGTGCCAGCAGCGTAGACCGGTTAGCTAACTATGGCTACACCTTC

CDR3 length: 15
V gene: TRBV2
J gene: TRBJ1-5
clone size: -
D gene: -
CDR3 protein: CASTQTGEVNQPQHF
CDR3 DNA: TGTGCCAGCACTCAGACAGGTGAAGTCAATCAGCCCCAGCATTTT

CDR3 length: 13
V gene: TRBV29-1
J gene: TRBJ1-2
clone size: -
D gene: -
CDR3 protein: CSAQDSRDYGYTF
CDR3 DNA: TGCAGCGCCCAAGACAGCCGTGACTATGGCTACACCTTC

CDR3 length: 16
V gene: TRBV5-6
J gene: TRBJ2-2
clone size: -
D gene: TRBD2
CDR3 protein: CASSTSGGANTGELFF
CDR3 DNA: TGTGCCTCATCGACTAGCGGGGGGGCGAACACCGGGGAGCTGTTTTTT

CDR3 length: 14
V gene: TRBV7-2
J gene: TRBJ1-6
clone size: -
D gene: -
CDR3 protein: CASSLRGYNSPLHF
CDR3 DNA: TGTGCCAGCAGCTTAAGAGGATATAATTCACCCCTCCACTTT

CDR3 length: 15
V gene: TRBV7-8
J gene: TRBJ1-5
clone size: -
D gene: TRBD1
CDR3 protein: CASSRQGAGNQPQHF
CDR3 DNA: TGTGCCAGCAGCCGACAGGGGGCTGGCAATCAGCCCCAGCATTTT